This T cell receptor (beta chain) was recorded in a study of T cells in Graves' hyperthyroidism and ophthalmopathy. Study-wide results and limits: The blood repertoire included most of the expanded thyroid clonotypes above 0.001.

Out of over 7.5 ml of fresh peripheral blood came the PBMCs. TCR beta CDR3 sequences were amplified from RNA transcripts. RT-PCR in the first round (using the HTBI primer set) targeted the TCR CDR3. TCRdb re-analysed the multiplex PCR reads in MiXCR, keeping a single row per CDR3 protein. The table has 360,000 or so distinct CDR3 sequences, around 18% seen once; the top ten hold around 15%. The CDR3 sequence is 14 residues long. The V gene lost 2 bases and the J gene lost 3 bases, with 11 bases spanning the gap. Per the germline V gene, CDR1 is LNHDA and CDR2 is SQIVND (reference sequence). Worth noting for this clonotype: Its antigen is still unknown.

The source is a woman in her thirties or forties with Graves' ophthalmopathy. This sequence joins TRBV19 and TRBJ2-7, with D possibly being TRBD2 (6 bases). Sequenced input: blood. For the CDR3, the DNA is TGTGCCAGTAGTATAAGTAGCGGACTCTACGAGCAGTACTTC. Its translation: CASSISSGLYEQYF.